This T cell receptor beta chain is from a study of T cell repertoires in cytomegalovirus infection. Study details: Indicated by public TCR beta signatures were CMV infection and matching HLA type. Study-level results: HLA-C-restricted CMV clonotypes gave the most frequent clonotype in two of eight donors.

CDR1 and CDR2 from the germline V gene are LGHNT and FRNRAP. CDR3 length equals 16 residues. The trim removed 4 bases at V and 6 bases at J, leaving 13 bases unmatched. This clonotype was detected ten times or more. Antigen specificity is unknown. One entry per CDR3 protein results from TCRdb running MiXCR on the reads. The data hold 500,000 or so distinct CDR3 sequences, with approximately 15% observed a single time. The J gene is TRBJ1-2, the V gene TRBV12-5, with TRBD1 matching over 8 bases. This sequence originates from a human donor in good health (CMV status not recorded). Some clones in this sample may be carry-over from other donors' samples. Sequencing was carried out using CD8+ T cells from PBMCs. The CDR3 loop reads CASGSSDDLDRDGYTF. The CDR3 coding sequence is TGTGCTAGTGGTTCCTCGGATGACCTGGACAGGGATGGCTACACCTTC.